A single sample gave rise to the 9 T cell receptor beta chains below, sequenced in a study of response to subunit inactivated influenza vaccine. MiXCR, run by TCRdb on the RT-PCR reads, gives a single entry per CDR3 protein. This sample has 610,000 or so distinct CDR3 sequences, with 12% to 15% found just once. Sequenced material: PBMCs from blood, taken 11 to 12 days after vaccination. The receptors originated from a man aged 50-60 years who received an inactivated influenza vaccine.

V usage is TRBV5-1 and J usage is TRBJ2-7; D tentatively reads TRBD1 or TRBD2 (5 bases each). This CDR3 has 15 residues. V was shortened by 1 base and J by 3 bases, with 14 bases between the two germline ends. Germline CDR1 is SGHRS and CDR2 is YFSETQ. The CDR3 DNA is TGCGCCAGCAGCTTGTTTGGGGCCGGGGACTACGAGCAGTACTTC. Translated, it gives CASSLFGAGDYEQYF.

This clonotype was seen a few times. The chain joins TRBV6-1 to TRBJ1-6; 8 bases are shared with TRBD1. The CDR3 has 14 residues. V lost 11 bases, J lost 8 bases, and 11 bases stayed unmatched. CDR1 and CDR2 (germline): MNHNS, SASEGT. CDR3 DNA: TGTGCCGGATCCCTGGGACAGGACCATTCACCCCTCCACTTT. Translated: CAGSLGQDHSPLHF.

The table lists this clonotype with a few counts. An end of the junction differs from the germline gene, which may be a read error. The rearrangement joins TRBV7-3 to TRBJ2-2, with 7 bases identical to TRBD1. This CDR3 has 14 amino acids. From germline, CDR1 is SGHTA and CDR2 FQGTGA. The CDR3 is CASTLGGSTGELFF. CDR3 nucleotides: TGTGCCAGCACCTTAGGGGGCTCAACCGGGGAGCTGTTTTTT.

The CDR3 bases are TGTGCCAGCAGCGTAGCTACCGGACAGGCCTATGGCTACACCTTC. As protein: CASSVATGQAYGYTF. This chain uses TRBV9 with TRBJ1-2; 7 bases align to TRBD1. V dropped 0 bases and J dropped 4; count of bases not matched to a gene: 6. CDR3 length: 15 residues. The germline V gene has CDR1 SGDLS and CDR2 YYNGEE. Looking up the rest from reference TRBV9 and TRBJ1-2 gives the full variable domain: DSGVTQTPKHLITATGQRVTLRCSPRSGDLSVYWYQQSLDQGLQFLIQYYNGEERAKGNILERFSAQQFPDLHSELNLSSLELGDSALYFCASSVATGQAYGYTFGSGTRLTVV.

Comment on this clonotype: A single base separates this from a much larger clone, so it may be a read error. This chain joins TRBV11-2 and TRBJ2-7; either TRBD1 or TRBD2 may supply D (5 bases each). Germline values: CDR1 SGHAT, CDR2 FQNNGV. The CDR3 has 16 amino acids. V lost 2 bases and J 6 bases, leaving 20 bases between the germline ends. The CDR3 bases are TGTGCCAGCAGCTTAAAGTGGGACCCCTCAATTTGCGAGCAGTACTTC. This translates into CASSLKWDPSICEQYF.

This clonotype was detected a few times. The chain carries TRBV25-1 and TRBJ2-4, with TRBD1 identical over 7 bases. This CDR3 comprises 17 residues. From germline, CDR1 is MGHDK and CDR2 SYGVNS. J was trimmed by 1 base and V by 4 bases; bases with no gene match: 10. CDR3 in DNA: TGTGCCAGCAGTGGGGACAGTTCATTTCGGGCCAAAAACATTCAGTACTTC. Translating gives CASSGDSSFRAKNIQYF.

This chain joins TRBV28 and TRBJ2-5; D is uncertain. V lost 3 bases and J 5 bases, leaving 13 bases between the germline ends. The length of the CDR3 is 14 residues. Germline loops: CDR1 MDHEN, CDR2 SYDVKM. The CDR3 nucleotides are TGTGCCAGCAGTTTTATTAGCTATAGGGAGACCCAGTACTTC. This codes for CASSFISYRETQYF.

This clonotype came up a few times. Germline and junction disagree at one end, which may indicate a read error. The chain uses TRBV11-2 and TRBJ1-5; D gene unclear. Germline CDR1 reads SGHAT; CDR2 reads FQNNGV. This CDR3 has 13 amino acids. The CDR3 coding sequence is TGTGCCAGCAGCCTAGAAAGGAGTCAGCCCCAGCATTTT. This codes for CASSLERSQPQHF.

The CDR3 loop reads CASSSRDSRRGDTQYF. In nucleotides, the CDR3 is TGTGCCAGCAGCTCACGGGACAGCCGTCGAGGAGATACGCAGTATTTT. The V and J genes are TRBV7-9 and TRBJ2-3, with 7 nucleotides matching TRBD1. The germline CDR1 and CDR2 sequences are SEHNR and FQNEAQ (reference sequence). The CDR3 spans 16 residues. The trim removed 4 bases at V and 5 bases at J, leaving 12 bases unmatched.